The 32 T cell receptor beta chains presented below share a single source sample, sequenced in a study of quantifying T cell responses using KT2 cells. Study in general: cDNA was made from DNase-treated RNA using alpha and beta constant primers.

Each cDNA got a UMI-containing oligo ligated at its 3' end. First-round PCR used three to five cycles and beta primers RC1.1 and RC1.2 covering TRBC1 and TRBC2. A single record per CDR3 protein comes from TCRdb applying MiXCR to the UMI-ligation and nested PCR reads. The sample consists of just under 50,000 distinct CDR3 sequences, under 14% of them appearing once. Specimen: PBMCs spiked with cells of the T cell clone KT2. These receptors originate from a human donor.

At least ten counts were recorded for this clonotype. V usage is TRBV14 and J usage is TRBJ1-5, with 7 bases identical to TRBD1. Germline lookup yields CDR1 SGHDN and CDR2 FVKESK. The CDR3 sequence is 16 residues long. V trimming: 3 bases; J trimming: 2 bases; junction bases outside the gene matches: 7. Here the CDR3 reads CASSHWTGDGNQPQHF. The CDR3 DNA sequence: TGTGCCAGCAGCCATTGGACAGGAGACGGCAATCAGCCCCAGCATTTT.

This clonotype was counted at least ten times. The chain couples TRBV7-2 to TRBJ2-5, with TRBD1 identical over 8 bases. The CDR3 consists of 13 residues. V lost 5 bases to trimming and J lost 5 bases; unmatched junction nucleotides: 4. Per the germline V gene, CDR1 is SGHTA and CDR2 is FQGNSA. The CDR3 region is CASSTYRGETQYF. CDR3 nucleotide sequence: TGTGCCAGCAGCACCTACAGGGGGGAGACCCAGTACTTC.

As for this clonotype: The germline gene is not matched at one end of the junction; a read error may be the cause. The V gene is TRBV2, the J gene TRBJ1-5; unclear D gene. CDR3 length: 13 residues. CDR1 is SNHLY, CDR2 FYNNEI, per germline. The CDR3 is CASREAPDQPQHF. DNA for the CDR3: TGTGCCAGCAGAGAAGCGCCAGACCAGCCCCAGCATTTT.

This clonotype was detected many times. The chain combines TRBV7-9 with TRBJ2-7, with D uncertain. Germline V gives CDR1 SEHNR, CDR2 FQNEAQ (reference sequence). There are 13 residues in the CDR3. Trimming cost V 0 bases and J 6 bases, with 9 bases left between them. CDR3 residues: CASSLATKSEQYF. CDR3 DNA: TGTGCCAGCAGCTTAGCCACGAAGAGCGAGCAGTACTTC.

The chain has TRBV5-4 and TRBJ1-4, with 10 bases lining up with TRBD1. The trim removed 4 bases at V and 0 bases at J, leaving 3 bases unmatched. CDR3 length equals 16 residues. Per the germline V gene, CDR1 is SGHNT and CDR2 is YYREEE (reference sequence). In DNA form, the CDR3 reads TGTGCCAGCAGCCGGGACAGGGGAGCAACTAATGAAAAACTGTTTTTT. This encodes CASSRDRGATNEKLFF.

In regard to this clonotype: The junction differs from germline at one of its ends, possibly a read error. The chain is built from TRBV7-7 and TRBJ2-7, with TRBD2 identical over 7 bases. CDR1 SSHAT and CDR2 FNYEAQ come from the germline V gene (reference sequence). This CDR3 comprises 13 residues. CDR3 region: CASSPAGRGEQYF. In DNA, the CDR3 is TGTGCTAGCAGCCCCGCAGGGAGGGGCGAGCAGTACTTC.

The chain has TRBV9 and TRBJ2-3; 8 bases are a match to TRBD2. This CDR3 comprises 16 residues. Germline V gene lookup returns CDR1 SGDLS and CDR2 YYNGEE. Trimming cost V 0 bases and J 2 bases; bases outside gene matches: 5. CDR3 region: CASSVGRGAITDTQYF. The CDR3 DNA is TGTGCCAGCAGCGTAGGGCGGGGGGCCATCACAGATACGCAGTATTTT.

In this sample, this clonotype turned up a few times. The J gene is TRBJ1-1, the V gene TRBV3-1, with TRBD1 identical over 8 bases. The CDR3 consists of 14 residues. Germline V gives CDR1 LGHDT, CDR2 YNNKEL (reference sequence). The junction had 4 bases not matched to a gene; V was cut back by 4 bases and J by 3 bases. The CDR3 region is CASSPARGHTEAFF. The CDR3 bases are TGTGCCAGCAGCCCTGCCAGGGGGCACACTGAAGCTTTCTTT.

This clonotype was detected ten times or more. V and J are TRBV7-2 and TRBJ2-7, with a weak D call TRBD2 (5 bases). Trimming took off 4 bases at V and 6 bases at J, with 25 bases between the two ends. The germline V gene encodes CDR1 SGHTA and CDR2 FQGNSA. The CDR3 length is 17 residues. The CDR3 sequence: CASSSRTSRLASPEQYF. The CDR3 DNA follows: TGTGCCAGCAGCTCCAGGACCTCTCGGCTAGCTAGTCCCGAGCAGTACTTC.

This clonotype was detected only a few times. The chain employs TRBV7-9 and TRBJ1-1, with 7 bases fitting TRBD1. Losses at the gene ends were 4 bases for V and 7 bases for J; bases not matched to a gene: 6. Per germline, CDR1 SEHNR and CDR2 FQNEAQ (reference sequence). The CDR3 is 13 residues long. The CDR3 DNA reads as TGTGCCAGCAGCTCGCGGACAGGTGTTGAAGCTTTCTTT. Its translation: CASSSRTGVEAFF.

This clonotype was seen a few times. CDR3 sequence: CASSQGTVETTHGYTF. As DNA, the CDR3 is TGTGCCAGCAGCCAGGGGACCGTCGAAACAACTCATGGCTACACCTTC. The V and J genes are TRBV3-1 and TRBJ1-2; a weak D match, TRBD1 (5 bases). Trimming stripped 3 bases from V and 6 bases from J, with 20 bases between. Germline V lookup: CDR1 LGHDT, CDR2 YNNKEL (reference sequence). The CDR3 is 16 amino acids.

There are a few counts of this clonotype. The CDR3, as DNA: TGTGCCATACCGGGACAGGGTCAGGAGACCCAGTACTTC. Residues: CAIPGQGQETQYF. The rearrangement joins TRBV6-1 to TRBJ2-5, with 9 bases fitting TRBD1. The CDR3 contains 13 residues. Germline trimming cut 10 bases from V and 5 bases from J; bases unmatched to any gene: 8. Germline lookup yields CDR1 MNHNS and CDR2 SASEGT.

This clonotype was picked up many times. The CDR3 sequence: CASSQGTSGREQFF. CDR3 DNA: TGTGCCAGCAGTCAAGGGACTAGCGGTCGTGAGCAGTTCTTC. The rearrangement links TRBV6-5 to TRBJ2-1, with 11 bases lining up with TRBD2. Germline V gives CDR1 MNHEY, CDR2 SVGAGI. This CDR3 contains 14 residues. Trimming removed 5 bases from V and 9 bases from J; junction bases left unmatched: 6.

The sample holds a few counts of this clonotype. The V gene is TRBV11-3, the J gene TRBJ2-1; 7 bases fit TRBD2. CDR1 and CDR2 from the germline V gene are SGHNT and YENEEA. CDR3 length equals 15 residues. Trimming cost V 5 bases and J 4 bases; bases outside gene matches: 8. CDR3 sequence: CASSPAGETYNEQFF. CDR3 sequence (DNA): TGTGCCAGCAGCCCCGCGGGGGAAACTTACAATGAGCAGTTCTTC.

The chain recombines TRBV20-1 with TRBJ2-5; D is perhaps TRBD1 or TRBD2 (5 bases each). The CDR3 contains 13 residues. Germline-derived CDR1 and CDR2 are DFQATT and SNEGSKA (reference sequence). V lost 6 bases and J lost 5, with 16 bases in between. The CDR3 protein is CSARGPSVETQYF. The CDR3 coding sequence is TGCAGTGCAAGGGGACCGTCGGTTGAGACCCAGTACTTC.

This clonotype has just a few counts. This chain uses TRBV7-9 with TRBJ2-7; D is perhaps TRBD1 (6 bases). CDR1 is SEHNR, CDR2 FQNEAQ, per germline (reference sequence). The length of the CDR3 is 14 residues. The germline V and J ends were trimmed by 1 base and 5 bases, with 12 bases remaining between them. DNA for the CDR3: TGTGCCAGCAGCTTAGTCGACAGGCGGGACGAGCAGTACTTC. Amino acid sequence: CASSLVDRRDEQYF. Using reference TRBV7-9 and TRBJ2-7 for the parts outside the CDR3, the full variable domain is DTGVSQNPRHKITKRGQNVTFRCDPISEHNRLYWYRQTLGQGPEFLTYFQNEAQLEKSRLLSDRFSAERPKGSFSTLEIQRTEQGDSAMYLCASSLVDRRDEQYFGPGTRLTVT.

This chain joins TRBV7-8 and TRBJ2-2; 8 bases agree with TRBD1. Trimming removed 4 bases from V and 4 bases from J; junction bases left unmatched: 5. The germline CDR1 and CDR2 sequences are SGHVS and FQNEAQ. The CDR3 length is 15 residues. The CDR3 reads CASSSQGALTGELFF. The CDR3 bases are TGTGCCAGCAGCTCCCAGGGGGCCCTCACCGGGGAGCTGTTTTTT.

This clonotype was seen a few times. The chain uses TRBV20-1 and TRBJ2-5; unclear D gene. Germline-derived CDR1 and CDR2 are DFQATT and SNEGSKA (reference sequence). This CDR3 is built from 17 residues. Trimming left V 1 base short and J 2 bases short, with 20 bases between. CDR3 coding DNA: TGCAGTGCTAGAGGCGGCGTGGACGCAGGCCTTCAAGAGACCCAGTACTTC. Amino acids: CSARGGVDAGLQETQYF.

The chain carries TRBV12-3 or TRBV12-4 and TRBJ1-5; no firm D call. Trimming took off 3 bases at V and 6 bases at J, with 9 bases between the two ends. The CDR3 covers 13 residues. CDR3 nucleotide sequence: TGTGCCAGCAGTTTTGTGGAGGGTCAGCCCCAGCATTTT. Its protein is CASSFVEGQPQHF.

Details on this clonotype: A junction end diverges from the germline sequence, so it may reflect a read error. The V call is TRBV7-7, the J call TRBJ1-1; possible D gene TRBD1, 6 bases. The CDR3 has 13 amino acids. Germline lookup yields CDR1 SSHAT and CDR2 FNYEAQ (reference sequence). The CDR3 sequence: CASSLVLGGQAFF. For the CDR3, the DNA is TGTGCTAGCAGCTTAGTATTGGGGGGCCAAGCTTTCTTT.

The chain has TRBV25-1 and TRBJ2-1; no clear D. The CDR3 has 13 amino acids. The germline V gene has CDR1 MGHDK and CDR2 SYGVNS. Deletions cut 2 bases from V and 6 bases from J, with 8 bases between. Written as DNA, the CDR3 is TGTGCCAGCAGTGAACTGGACGGCAATGAGCAGTTCTTC. It is translated as CASSELDGNEQFF.

The V call is TRBV18, the J call TRBJ1-2, with unresolved D. The CDR3 sequence is 16 residues long. Trimming left V 3 bases short and J 7 bases short, with 21 bases between. The germline V gene has CDR1 KGHSH and CDR2 LQKENI. Here the CDR3 reads CASSPPPGVLGGGYTF. In DNA form, the CDR3 reads TGTGCCAGCTCACCCCCCCCCGGGGTTCTTGGTGGTGGCTACACCTTC.

This clonotype showed up just a few times. This chain connects TRBV4-2 to TRBJ2-7, with 12 bases that match TRBD2. Germline CDR1 is LGHNA and CDR2 is YNFKEQ. This CDR3 has 16 residues. V dropped 3 bases and J dropped 3; count of bases not matched to a gene: 6. The CDR3 bases are TGTGCCAGCAGCCAGGAAAGGACTAGCGGGATCTACGAGCAGTACTTC. As protein: CASSQERTSGIYEQYF.

This clonotype occurred a few times. V gene TRBV30 combines with J gene TRBJ1-2; 7 nucleotides agree with TRBD1. Unmatched junction bases numbered 15, after V lost 8 bases and J lost 6 bases. The germline V gene has CDR1 GTSNPN and CDR2 SVGIG (reference sequence). The CDR3 is made up of 14 amino acids. The CDR3, as DNA: TGTGCCAAATGGGGGGACAGCGATTTTGATGGCTACACCTTC. This codes for CAKWGDSDFDGYTF.

The chain uses TRBV29-1 and TRBJ2-3, with a weak D call TRBD1 (5 bases). Germline CDR1 is SQVTM and CDR2 is ANQGSEA. V gave up 2 bases and J gave up 2 bases, with 8 bases separating them. CDR3 size: 13 residues. The CDR3 bases are TGCAGCGTTGAACGCAGGGTCACAGATACGCAGTATTTT. Translating it yields CSVERRVTDTQYF.

This clonotype was seen more than once but under ten times. This rearrangement joins TRBV19 to TRBJ2-3; D may correspond to TRBD1 or TRBD2 (5 bases each). The CDR3 extends over 15 amino acids. Trimming removed 7 bases at V and 4 bases at J, with 18 bases between. From germline, CDR1 is LNHDA and CDR2 SQIVND (reference sequence). CDR3 amino acids: CASNPRVVGADTQYF. Here the CDR3 DNA reads TGTGCCAGTAACCCCAGGGTAGTGGGGGCAGATACGCAGTATTTT.

The V call is TRBV27, the J call TRBJ2-5; 7 bases are a match to TRBD2. There are 18 residues in the CDR3. The V gene's germline CDR1 is MNHEY and CDR2 SMNVEV (reference sequence). V trimming: 5 bases; J trimming: 0 bases; junction bases outside the gene matches: 15. This chain's CDR3 is CASSPSPPAGRYQETQYF. CDR3 coding DNA: TGTGCCAGCAGTCCATCCCCCCCAGCGGGGCGGTACCAAGAGACCCAGTACTTC.

This clonotype was counted a few times. This chain links TRBV3-1 with TRBJ2-2; D might be TRBD1 (6 bases). V was shortened by 7 bases and J by 6 bases, with 9 bases between the two germline ends. CDR1 and CDR2 from the germline V gene are LGHDT and YNNKEL (reference sequence). CDR3 size: 12 residues. CDR3 nucleotides: TGTGCCAGCAAGGGGGTGTCCGGGGAGCTGTTTTTT. Residues: CASKGVSGELFF.

The genes are TRBV12-5 and TRBJ2-2; D gene unclear. The CDR3 extends over 11 amino acids. The V end lost 6 bases, the J end lost 9 bases, and 8 bases lay between the germline ends. Per the germline V gene, CDR1 is LGHNT and CDR2 is FRNRAP. CDR3 protein: CASGSSRELFF. CDR3 nucleotides: TGTGCTAGTGGATCGTCCCGGGAGCTGTTTTTT.

This clonotype has ten or more counts. The chain recombines TRBV12-3 or TRBV12-4 with TRBJ2-2; possible D gene TRBD2, 6 bases. This CDR3 is 13 amino acids long. Trimming removed 5 bases from V and 6 bases from J, with 10 bases in between. DNA for the CDR3: TGTGCCAGCAGTCCAAGCGGGCCCGGGGAGCTGTTTTTT. Protein: CASSPSGPGELFF.

This clonotype was found many times. CDR3 region: CASSSRVGTDTQYF. DNA for the CDR3: TGCGCCAGCAGCTCCAGGGTAGGCACAGATACGCAGTATTTT. The chain recombines TRBV5-1 with TRBJ2-3; D possibly corresponds to TRBD1 (5 bases). The CDR3 runs 14 residues. The germline V gene encodes CDR1 SGHRS and CDR2 YFSETQ. Trimming took off 3 bases at V and 1 base at J, with 9 bases between the two ends.

This chain connects TRBV12-3 or TRBV12-4 to TRBJ1-2, with D possibly TRBD1 on 6 matching bases. The CDR3 sequence is 13 residues long. Trimming pared 3 bases from V and 3 bases from J, leaving 8 bases between. The CDR3 nucleotides read TGTGCCAGCAGTTTGGGGGCCTACTATGGCTACACCTTC. Protein: CASSLGAYYGYTF.